This TCR beta chain was retrieved from a study of blood T cell repertoires in COVID-19. Germline V gene sequence: CDR1 LNHDA, CDR2 SQIVND (reference sequence). This CDR3 comprises 14 residues. V was pared by 5 bases and J by 7 bases, with 15 bases between. Produced via immunoSEQ multiplex PCR; TCRdb's table is partial and in-frame only. The table records about 71,000 clones, more than 75% of them present only once. The sample was peripheral blood. This chain links TRBV19 with TRBJ1-5, with D tentatively TRBD1 (5 bases). The TCR originated in a woman at least 80 years old with active or convalescent COVID-19. For the CDR3, the DNA is TGTGCCAGTAGTCCCCGGGGGGTCGACCAGCCCCAGCATTTT. It codes for CASSPRGVDQPQHF.